Each of the 21 T cell receptor beta chains below was sequenced from the same sample in a study of cytomegalovirus exposure and HLA in healthy donors. The PCR ran on 60 Vbeta and 13 Jbeta primers. Generated by immunoSEQ multiplex PCR, the TCRdb table keeps only in-frame clones and is missing some. This table holds some 130,000 clones, around 77% found once. The sequencing sample was made of PBMCs. The source is a man aged 25 to 40 in good health and CMV-seronegative.

Concerning this clone: One end of the junction is discordant with germline, which a read error may explain. V usage is TRBV2 and J usage is TRBJ1-2, with 7 bases fitting TRBD1. Germline V CDR1 and CDR2: SNHLY, FYNNEI. The CDR3 sequence is 14 residues long. The CDR3 DNA reads TGTGCCAGCAGAGAAGGGGGCGGTTACTATGGCTACACCTTC. Translating gives CASREGGGYYGYTF.

This sequence joins TRBV15 and TRBJ1-3; D is unclear. Trimming pared 3 bases from V and 2 bases from J, leaving 11 bases between. The CDR3 is made up of 15 amino acids. CDR1 is LNHNV, CDR2 YYDKDF, per germline (reference sequence). The CDR3 here is CATSSARVAGNTIYF. Here the CDR3 DNA reads TGTGCCACCAGCAGTGCTCGGGTGGCTGGAAACACCATATATTTT.

This chain connects TRBV5-1 to TRBJ1-4; tentatively, D is TRBD1 (5 bases). The germline V gene has CDR1 SGHRS and CDR2 YFSETQ. V was shortened by 3 bases and J by 5 bases, with 14 bases between the two germline ends. This CDR3 is 15 amino acids long. The DNA of the CDR3 is TGCGCCAGCAGCTGGAACGGGGGAGAGAATGAAAAACTGTTTTTT. This translates into CASSWNGGENEKLFF.

V and J are TRBV4-2 and TRBJ2-2; maybe TRBD1 (6 bases). The CDR3 is 15 amino acids. Trimming stripped 0 bases from V and 5 bases from J, with 10 bases between. The V gene's germline CDR1 is LGHNA and CDR2 YNFKEQ. The CDR3 region is CASSQEGDKTGELFF. DNA for the CDR3: TGTGCCAGCAGCCAAGAGGGGGACAAGACCGGGGAGCTGTTTTTT.

The chain has TRBV5-1 and TRBJ2-1; 8 bases match TRBD2. The CDR3 has 15 amino acids. Germline-derived CDR1 and CDR2 are SGHRS and YFSETQ. With V trimmed by 4 bases and J by 5 bases, 8 bases remained unmatched. The DNA for the CDR3 is TGCGCCAGCAGCCCCGTTAGCGGGATAAACAATGAGCAGTTCTTC. Encoded protein: CASSPVSGINNEQFF.

Concerning this clone itself: The junction departs from the called germline gene at one end, perhaps through a read error. The chain is built from TRBV28 and TRBJ2-1; TRBD2 matches at 12 bases. Per germline, CDR1 MDHEN and CDR2 SYDVKM. The CDR3 runs 12 residues. CDR3 sequence reads: CASSLTSGRIVF. CDR3 in DNA: TGTGCCAGCAGCCTAACTAGCGGGAGGATAGTCTTC.

The chain joins TRBV9 to TRBJ2-7; the D gene is possibly TRBD2 (5 bases). V lost 2 bases and J 5 bases, leaving 20 bases between the germline ends. The V gene's germline CDR1 is SGDLS and CDR2 YYNGEE. CDR3 length equals 16 residues. CDR3 loop: CASSVYGRDLYDEQYF. DNA for the CDR3: TGTGCCAGCAGCGTCTATGGACGGGATCTATATGACGAGCAGTACTTC. Drawing the rest from reference TRBV9 and TRBJ2-7, the complete variable domain is DSGVTQTPKHLITATGQRVTLRCSPRSGDLSVYWYQQSLDQGLQFLIQYYNGEERAKGNILERFSAQQFPDLHSELNLSSLELGDSALYFCASSVYGRDLYDEQYFGPGTRLTVT.

This rearrangement joins TRBV9 to TRBJ1-4; D remains ambiguous. Trimming removed 4 bases at V and 0 bases at J, with 13 bases between. The CDR3 is 16 amino acids. CDR1 is SGDLS, CDR2 YYNGEE, per germline. The CDR3, as DNA: TGTGCCAGCAGCCCCTCCCAGTCGACAACTAATGAAAAACTGTTTTTT. As protein: CASSPSQSTTNEKLFF.

The chain recombines TRBV5-1 with TRBJ2-5, with 9 bases identical to TRBD1. The length of the CDR3 is 15 residues. The V and J ends lost 6 bases and 3 bases, in that order; junction bases with no gene match: 9. The germline V gene encodes CDR1 SGHRS and CDR2 YFSETQ. The CDR3 DNA follows: TGCGCCAGCAAGTTACTCGGGGACAGGGAAGAGACCCAGTACTTC. Encoded protein: CASKLLGDREETQYF. Together with reference TRBV5-1 and TRBJ2-5, the CDR3 gives the full variable domain: KAGVTQTPRYLIKTRGQQVTLSCSPISGHRSVSWYQQTPGQGLQFLFEYFSETQRNKGNFPGRFSGRQFSNSRSEMNVSTLELGDSALYLCASKLLGDREETQYFGPGTRLLVL.

DNA for the CDR3: TGTGCCAGCCGTAAGTTGCGGGCGCCAGGGGCCAACGTCCTGACTTTC. Translated, it gives CASRKLRAPGANVLTF. The chain recombines TRBV19 with TRBJ2-6; a possible D gene is TRBD2 (5 bases). V dropped 9 bases and J dropped 4 bases, with 19 bases sitting between them. The germline CDR1 and CDR2 sequences are LNHDA and SQIVND (reference sequence). CDR3 size: 16 residues.

The chain joins TRBV4-1 to TRBJ2-1; 10 nucleotides match TRBD2. The CDR3 loop spans 13 amino acids. Per the germline V gene, CDR1 is MGHRA and CDR2 is YSYEKL. With V trimmed by 4 bases and J by 13 bases, 7 bases remained unmatched. Here the CDR3 DNA reads TGCGCCAGCAGCCTGGGGACTAGCGAGGAACAGTTCTTC. It yields the protein CASSLGTSEEQFF.

This clone has a handful of counts. The rearrangement joins TRBV30 to TRBJ2-1; 9 bases agree with TRBD2. The V segment lost 6 bases and the J segment 9 bases; nucleotides outside the gene matches: 12. Germline loops: CDR1 GTSNPN, CDR2 SVGIG (reference sequence). The CDR3 is 14 residues long. CDR3 residues: CACSLAGPRVEQFF. For the CDR3, the DNA is TGTGCCTGCTCACTAGCGGGTCCCCGAGTTGAGCAGTTCTTC.

The gene calls are TRBV11-1 and TRBJ2-5, with TRBD2 matching 13 bases. The CDR3 loop spans 18 amino acids. Per the germline V gene, CDR1 is SGHAT and CDR2 is FQDESV (reference sequence). J lost 5 bases, V lost 1 base, and 10 bases had no gene match. CDR3 in amino acids: CASSLGGLAGDTRETQYF. As DNA, the CDR3 is TGTGCCAGCAGCTTAGGAGGACTAGCGGGAGACACCCGTGAGACCCAGTACTTC.

In nucleotides, the CDR3 is TGTGCCAGCAGCTTAGCGTCCTCTCCCCAGCATTTT. Translation gives CASSLASSPQHF. This rearrangement joins TRBV7-9 to TRBJ1-5; D is undetermined. The V gene's germline CDR1 is SEHNR and CDR2 FQNEAQ (reference sequence). The CDR3 contains 12 residues. V gave up 0 bases and J gave up 10 bases, with 7 bases separating them.

This clone was seen a handful of times. This chain joins TRBV28 and TRBJ2-7; perhaps TRBD2 as D (6 bases). With 6 bases removed from V and 7 bases from J, the gap between germline ends came to 22 bases. The length of the CDR3 is 15 residues. Germline-derived CDR1 and CDR2 are MDHEN and SYDVKM. CDR3 bases: TGTGCCAGCAGCCAACCCGGCGGGGCAGGGAGGGAGCAGTACTTC. Translating it yields CASSQPGGAGREQYF.

The genes are TRBV19 and TRBJ2-7; 8 bases agree with TRBD1. Germline V gene sequence: CDR1 LNHDA, CDR2 SQIVND (reference sequence). The CDR3 is 15 residues long. Trimming took 8 bases from V and 4 from J; bases not matched to a gene: 13. The CDR3 is CASSLTGGRGYEQYF. The CDR3 coding sequence is TGTGCCAGTTCACTAACAGGGGGTCGTGGGTACGAGCAGTACTTC.

This chain connects TRBV5-1 to TRBJ2-7, with 10 bases aligning to TRBD1. J was trimmed by 0 bases and V by 4 bases; bases with no gene match: 7. Germline CDR1 is SGHRS and CDR2 is YFSETQ. CDR3 length equals 16 residues. The CDR3 here is CASSDGQGVISYEQYF. In DNA form, the CDR3 reads TGCGCCAGCAGCGACGGACAGGGGGTGATCTCCTACGAGCAGTACTTC.

The chain has TRBV4-2 and TRBJ2-5, with TRBD2 matching 7 bases. In germline, CDR1 is LGHNA, CDR2 YNFKEQ. The CDR3 contains 17 residues. Trimming cost V 0 bases and J 1 base; bases outside gene matches: 8. The CDR3 region has the DNA TGTGCCAGCAGCCAAGACGCCCTCGGACTAGTCCAAGAGACCCAGTACTTC. Translating it yields CASSQDALGLVQETQYF.

The chain combines TRBV30 with TRBJ2-2; no clear D. The CDR3 runs 15 residues. V gave up 3 bases and J gave up 3 bases, with 14 bases separating them. Germline V gene data show CDR1 as GTSNPN and CDR2 as SVGIG (reference sequence). The CDR3: CAWRTWLTDTGELFF. The CDR3 DNA reads TGTGCCTGGAGAACCTGGCTCACCGACACCGGGGAGCTGTTTTTT.

The chain uses TRBV4-1 and TRBJ2-7; no clear D gene. CDR1 and CDR2 from the germline V gene are MGHRA and YSYEKL. With 1 base removed from V and 7 bases from J, the gap between germline ends came to 5 bases. The CDR3 runs to 11 residues. The CDR3 loop is CASSQALEQYF. As DNA, the CDR3 is TGCGCCAGCAGCCAAGCCCTTGAGCAGTACTTC.

The chain links TRBV11-2 to TRBJ2-1; 12 bases line up with TRBD2. CDR3 length equals 17 residues. The germline V gene encodes CDR1 SGHAT and CDR2 FQNNGV. Trimming took 5 bases from V and 2 from J; bases not matched to a gene: 7. Here the CDR3 reads CASSPALAGGAYNEQFF. The CDR3, as DNA: TGTGCCAGCAGCCCCGCACTAGCGGGGGGTGCCTACAATGAGCAGTTCTTC.